The T cell receptor beta chain described here comes from a study of CD8 T cells in Susac syndrome. With random hexamers, reverse transcription was performed on about 0.45 to 1 ug of RNA. The authors amplified TCR beta CDR3 across 54 Vbeta and 13 Jbeta using immunoSEQ multiplex PCR. TCRdb reprocessed the immunoSEQ multiplex PCR reads with MiXCR, giving one entry per CDR3 protein. The data contain around 200,000 distinct CDR3 sequences, over 90% of them singletons. Between the trimmed V and J ends, which lost 5 bases and 4 bases, there was a span of 14 bases. Germline V gene sequence: CDR1 GTSNPN, CDR2 SVGIG (reference sequence). The CDR3 has 13 amino acids. TEMRA cells were enriched by FACS, while CD8+ and CD4+ T cells were obtained through a negative isolation that was performed magnetically.

The chain employs TRBV30 and TRBJ1-1; maybe TRBD1 (6 bases). The specimen was CD4+ T cells from PBMCs. The receptor was derived from a human donor with multiple sclerosis. The CDR3 loop reads CAWLRGEGTEAFF. DNA of the CDR3: TGTGCCTGGCTCAGGGGTGAGGGCACTGAAGCTTTCTTT.